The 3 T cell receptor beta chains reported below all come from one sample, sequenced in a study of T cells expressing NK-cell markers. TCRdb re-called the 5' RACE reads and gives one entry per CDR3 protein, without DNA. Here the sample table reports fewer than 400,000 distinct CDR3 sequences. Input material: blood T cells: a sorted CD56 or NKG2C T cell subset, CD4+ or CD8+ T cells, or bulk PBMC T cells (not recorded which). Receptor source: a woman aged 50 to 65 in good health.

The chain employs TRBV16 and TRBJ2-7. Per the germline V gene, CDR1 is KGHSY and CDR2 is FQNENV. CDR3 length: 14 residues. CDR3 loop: CASSQTSLPYEQYF.

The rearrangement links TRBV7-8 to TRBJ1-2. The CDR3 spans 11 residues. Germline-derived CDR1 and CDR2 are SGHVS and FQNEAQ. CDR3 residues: CASSWSYGYTF.

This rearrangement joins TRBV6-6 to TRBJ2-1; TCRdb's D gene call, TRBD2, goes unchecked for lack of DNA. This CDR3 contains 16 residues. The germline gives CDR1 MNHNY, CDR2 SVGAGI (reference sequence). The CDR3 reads CASSSSGTRFNNEQFF.